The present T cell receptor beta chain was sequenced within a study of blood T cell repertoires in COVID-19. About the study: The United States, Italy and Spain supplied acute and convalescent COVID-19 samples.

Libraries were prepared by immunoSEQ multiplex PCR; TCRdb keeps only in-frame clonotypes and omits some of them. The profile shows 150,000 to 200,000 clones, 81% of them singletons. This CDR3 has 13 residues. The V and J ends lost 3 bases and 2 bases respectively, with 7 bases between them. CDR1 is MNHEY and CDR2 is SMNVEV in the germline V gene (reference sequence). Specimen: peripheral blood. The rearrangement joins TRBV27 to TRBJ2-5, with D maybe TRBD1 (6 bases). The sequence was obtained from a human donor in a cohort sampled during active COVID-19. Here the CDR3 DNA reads TGTGCCAGCAGTTTCCAGGGGCAAGAGACCCAGTACTTC. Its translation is CASSFQGQETQYF.